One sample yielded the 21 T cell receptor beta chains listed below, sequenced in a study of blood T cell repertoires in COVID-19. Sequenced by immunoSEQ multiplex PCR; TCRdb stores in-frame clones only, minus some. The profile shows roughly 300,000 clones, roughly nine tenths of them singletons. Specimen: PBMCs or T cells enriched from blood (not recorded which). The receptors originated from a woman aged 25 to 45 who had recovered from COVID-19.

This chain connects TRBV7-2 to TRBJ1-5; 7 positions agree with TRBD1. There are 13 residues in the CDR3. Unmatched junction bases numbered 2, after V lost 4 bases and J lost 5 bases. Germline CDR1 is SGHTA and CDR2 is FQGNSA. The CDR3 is CASSSGQDQPQHF. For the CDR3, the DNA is TGTGCCAGCAGCTCAGGACAGGATCAGCCCCAGCATTTT.

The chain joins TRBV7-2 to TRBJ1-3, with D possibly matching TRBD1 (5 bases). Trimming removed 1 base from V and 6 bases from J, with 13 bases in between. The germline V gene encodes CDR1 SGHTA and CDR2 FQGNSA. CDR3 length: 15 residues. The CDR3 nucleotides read TGTGCCAGCAGCTTAGTGTCAGGGTCGGCAAACACCATATATTTT. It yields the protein CASSLVSGSANTIYF.

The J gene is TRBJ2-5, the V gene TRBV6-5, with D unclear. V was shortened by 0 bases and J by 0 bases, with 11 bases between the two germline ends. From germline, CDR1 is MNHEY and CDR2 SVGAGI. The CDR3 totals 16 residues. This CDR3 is CASSYSPTLYQETQYF. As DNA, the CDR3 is TGTGCCAGCAGTTACTCACCTACCTTGTACCAAGAGACCCAGTACTTC.

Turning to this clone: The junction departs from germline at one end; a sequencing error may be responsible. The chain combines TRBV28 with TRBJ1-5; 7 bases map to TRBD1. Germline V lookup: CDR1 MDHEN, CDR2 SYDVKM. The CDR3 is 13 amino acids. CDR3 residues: CASNLQGKQPQHF. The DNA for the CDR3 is TGTGCCAGCAATTTACAGGGGAAGCAGCCCCAGCATTTT.

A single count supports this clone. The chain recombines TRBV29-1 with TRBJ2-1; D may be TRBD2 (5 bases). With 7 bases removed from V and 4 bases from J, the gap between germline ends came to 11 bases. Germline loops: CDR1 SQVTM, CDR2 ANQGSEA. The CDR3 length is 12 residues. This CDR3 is CSGLRAYNEQFF. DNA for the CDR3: TGCAGCGGACTACGGGCTTACAATGAGCAGTTCTTC.

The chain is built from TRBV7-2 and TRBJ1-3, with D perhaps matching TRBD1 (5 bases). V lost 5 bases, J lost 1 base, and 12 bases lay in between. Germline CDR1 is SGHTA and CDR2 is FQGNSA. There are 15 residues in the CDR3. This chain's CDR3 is CASSRRRGSGNTIYF. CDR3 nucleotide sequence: TGTGCCAGCAGCAGAAGACGGGGGTCTGGAAACACCATATATTTT.

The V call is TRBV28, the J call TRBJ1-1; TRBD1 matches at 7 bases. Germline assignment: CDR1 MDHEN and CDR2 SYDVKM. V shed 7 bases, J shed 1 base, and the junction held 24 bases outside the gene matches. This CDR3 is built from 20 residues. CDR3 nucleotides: TGTGCCAGCAATAGGGGACTTCGGGGAAAGACAGGGTTGGGGAACACTGAAGCTTTCTTT. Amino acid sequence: CASNRGLRGKTGLGNTEAFF.

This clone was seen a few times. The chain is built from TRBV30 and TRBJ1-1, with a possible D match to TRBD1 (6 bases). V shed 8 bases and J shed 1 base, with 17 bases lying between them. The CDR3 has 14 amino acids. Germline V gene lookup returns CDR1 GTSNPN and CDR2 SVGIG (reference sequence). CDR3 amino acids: CARGGGPGNTEAFF. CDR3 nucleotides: TGTGCCCGAGGGGGGGGACCAGGGAACACTGAAGCTTTCTTT.

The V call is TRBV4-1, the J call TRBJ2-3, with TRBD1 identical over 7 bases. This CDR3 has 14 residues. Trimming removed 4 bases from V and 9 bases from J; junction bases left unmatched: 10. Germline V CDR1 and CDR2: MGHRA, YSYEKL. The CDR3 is CASSPNHRGDTQYF. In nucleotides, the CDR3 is TGCGCCAGCAGCCCCAACCACAGGGGTGACACGCAGTATTTT.

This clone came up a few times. The CDR3 coding sequence is TGTGCCAGCAGCTACGGACTAAAAGAGACCCAGTACTTC. As protein: CASSYGLKETQYF. This chain links TRBV7-3 with TRBJ2-5, with a weak D call TRBD2 (6 bases). With 4 bases removed from V and 3 bases from J, the gap between germline ends came to 9 bases. The CDR3 is 13 residues long. CDR1 is SGHTA, CDR2 FQGTGA, per germline.

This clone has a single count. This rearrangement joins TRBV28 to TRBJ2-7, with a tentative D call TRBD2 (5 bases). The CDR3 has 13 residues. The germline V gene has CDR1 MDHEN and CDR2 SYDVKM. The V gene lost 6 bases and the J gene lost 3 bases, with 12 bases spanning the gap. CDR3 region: CASSRRGIYEQYF. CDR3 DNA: TGTGCCAGCAGCAGGAGAGGGATCTACGAGCAGTACTTC.

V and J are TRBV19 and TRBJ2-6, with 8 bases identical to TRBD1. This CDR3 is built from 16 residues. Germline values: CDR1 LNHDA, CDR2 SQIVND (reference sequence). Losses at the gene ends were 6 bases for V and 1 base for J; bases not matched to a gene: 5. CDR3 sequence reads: CASRDRVFSGANVLTF. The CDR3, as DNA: TGTGCCAGTAGGGACAGGGTCTTTTCTGGGGCCAACGTCCTGACTTTC.

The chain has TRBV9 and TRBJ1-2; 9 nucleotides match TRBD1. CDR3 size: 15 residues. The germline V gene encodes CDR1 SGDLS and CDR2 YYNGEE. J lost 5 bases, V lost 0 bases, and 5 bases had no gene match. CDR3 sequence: CASSVGGQGPYGYTF. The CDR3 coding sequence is TGTGCCAGCAGCGTAGGGGGACAGGGCCCTTATGGCTACACCTTC. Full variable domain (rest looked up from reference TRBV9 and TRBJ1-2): DSGVTQTPKHLITATGQRVTLRCSPRSGDLSVYWYQQSLDQGLQFLIQYYNGEERAKGNILERFSAQQFPDLHSELNLSSLELGDSALYFCASSVGGQGPYGYTFGSGTRLTVV.

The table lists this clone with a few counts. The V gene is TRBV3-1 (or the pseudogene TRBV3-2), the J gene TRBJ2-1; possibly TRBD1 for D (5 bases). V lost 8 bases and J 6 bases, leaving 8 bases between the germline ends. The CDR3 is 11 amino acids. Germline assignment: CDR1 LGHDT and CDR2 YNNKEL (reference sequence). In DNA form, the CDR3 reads TGTGCCAGCCGCACAGGCAATGAGCAGTTCTTC. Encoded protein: CASRTGNEQFF.

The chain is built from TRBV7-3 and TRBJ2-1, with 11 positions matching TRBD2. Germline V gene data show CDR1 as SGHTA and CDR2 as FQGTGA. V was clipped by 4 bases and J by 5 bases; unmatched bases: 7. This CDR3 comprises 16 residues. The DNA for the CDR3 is TGTGCCAGCAGCTCGGGGGGGACTAGCGGCAACAATGAGCAGTTCTTC. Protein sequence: CASSSGGTSGNNEQFF.

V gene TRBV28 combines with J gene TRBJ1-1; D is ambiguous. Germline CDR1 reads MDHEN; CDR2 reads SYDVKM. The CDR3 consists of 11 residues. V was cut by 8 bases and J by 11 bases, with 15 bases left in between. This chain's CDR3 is CASRKPAGAFF. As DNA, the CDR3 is TGTGCCAGCCGCAAACCTGCGGGGGCTTTCTTT.

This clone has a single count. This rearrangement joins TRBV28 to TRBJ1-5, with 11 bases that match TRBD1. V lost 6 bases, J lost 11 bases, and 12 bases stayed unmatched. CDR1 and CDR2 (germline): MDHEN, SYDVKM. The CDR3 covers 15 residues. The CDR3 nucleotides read TGTGCCAGCAGATACGGACCGGGACAGGGGGTAACCCAGCATTTT. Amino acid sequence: CASRYGPGQGVTQHF.

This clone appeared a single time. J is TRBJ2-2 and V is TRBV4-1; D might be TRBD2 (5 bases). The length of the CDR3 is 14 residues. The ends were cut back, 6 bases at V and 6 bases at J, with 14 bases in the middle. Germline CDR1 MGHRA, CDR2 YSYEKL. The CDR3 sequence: CASSLRSGAGELFF. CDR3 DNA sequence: TGCGCCAGCAGTCTTCGATCCGGGGCCGGGGAGCTGTTTTTT.

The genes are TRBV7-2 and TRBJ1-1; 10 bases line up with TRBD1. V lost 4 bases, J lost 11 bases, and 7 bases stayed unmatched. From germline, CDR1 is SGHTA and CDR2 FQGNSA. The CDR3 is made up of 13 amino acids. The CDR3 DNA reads TGTGCCAGCAGCTCAGTACCGGGACAGGGGGCTTTCTTT. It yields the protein CASSSVPGQGAFF.

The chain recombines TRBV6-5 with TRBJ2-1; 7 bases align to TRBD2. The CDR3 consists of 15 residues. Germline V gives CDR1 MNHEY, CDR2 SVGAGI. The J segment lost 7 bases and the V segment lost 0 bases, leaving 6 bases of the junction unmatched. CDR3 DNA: TGTGCCAGCAGTTACTCGGGCGGGAGTGGAAATGAGCAGTTCTTC. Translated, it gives CASSYSGGSGNEQFF.

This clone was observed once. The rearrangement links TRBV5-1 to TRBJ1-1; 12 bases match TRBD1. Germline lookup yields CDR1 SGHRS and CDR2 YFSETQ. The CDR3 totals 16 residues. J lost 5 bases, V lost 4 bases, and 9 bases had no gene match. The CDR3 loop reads CASSRGTGGDGTEAFF. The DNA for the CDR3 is TGCGCCAGCAGCCGGGGGACAGGGGGCGACGGGACTGAAGCTTTCTTT.